Below are 21 T cell receptor beta chains sequenced from a single sample in a study of cytomegalovirus exposure and HLA in healthy donors. The PCR was carried out with 60 Vbeta primers and 13 Jbeta primers. The assay was immunoSEQ multiplex PCR, and TCRdb's table has in-frame clones only and misses some. Here the sample spans roughly 150,000 clones, 60% to 85% being singletons. The source material was PBMCs. The receptors stem from a middle-aged man in good health and CMV-seropositive.

The rearrangement joins TRBV2 to TRBJ2-5; D gene ambiguous. Trimming left V 8 bases short and J 2 bases short, with 12 bases between. This CDR3 contains 13 residues. Germline lookup yields CDR1 SNHLY and CDR2 FYNNEI. CDR3 sequence (DNA): TGTGCCAGCCTAAAGGAGAGTCAAGAGACCCAGTACTTC. This sequence encodes CASLKESQETQYF.

The chain employs TRBV7-9 and TRBJ1-2; a weak D match, TRBD1 (6 bases). The CDR3 is 16 amino acids. Germline V CDR1 and CDR2: SEHNR, FQNEAQ (reference sequence). V was pared by 1 base and J by 6 bases, with 18 bases between. The CDR3 loop reads CASSLGANRAGNGYTF. The CDR3 coding sequence is TGTGCCAGCAGCTTAGGGGCAAACAGGGCGGGCAATGGCTACACCTTC.

V usage is TRBV19 and J usage is TRBJ1-2, with D unresolved. Germline-derived CDR1 and CDR2 are LNHDA and SQIVND (reference sequence). The CDR3 runs to 15 residues. V gave up 0 bases and J gave up 4 bases, with 12 bases separating them. The CDR3 here is CASSIDGRSLYGYTF. CDR3 nucleotide sequence: TGTGCCAGTAGTATAGACGGCAGGTCGCTCTATGGCTACACCTTC.

The CDR3 region is CASSDSGGSEKLFF. CDR3 coding DNA: TGTGCCAGCAGTGATTCAGGGGGGAGTGAAAAACTGTTTTTT. V is TRBV2 and J is TRBJ1-4; 7 bases line up with TRBD1. This CDR3 spans 14 amino acids. Looked up from germline, CDR1 is SNHLY and CDR2 is FYNNEI. V lost 3 bases, J lost 7 bases, and 5 bases stayed unmatched.

A remark on this clone: One end of the junction fails to match germline, which may point to a read error. This chain connects TRBV9 to TRBJ2-2; the D gene is possibly TRBD2 (7 bases). Germline assignment: CDR1 SGDLS and CDR2 YYNGEE. This CDR3 has 16 amino acids. CDR3 protein: CASSVDGGGHTGGLFF. CDR3 nucleotides: TGTGCCAGCAGCGTAGATGGCGGGGGACACACCGGGGGGCTGTTTTTT.

In DNA, the CDR3 is TGTGCCAGCAGCTTGGGTGCCAGAGCGGGAGGGTTTGGTGAGACCCAGTACTTC. Residues: CASSLGARAGGFGETQYF. The V call is TRBV5-4, the J call TRBJ2-5, with 10 bases that match TRBD2. The germline CDR1 and CDR2 sequences are SGHNT and YYREEE (reference sequence). The V gene end was trimmed by 0 bases and the J gene end by 5 bases; junction bases not matched to a gene: 13. The length of the CDR3 is 18 residues.

The V and J genes are TRBV27 and TRBJ2-5; a weak D match, TRBD2 (6 bases). The V gene lost 3 bases and the J gene lost 5 bases, with 10 bases spanning the gap. The CDR3 sequence is 13 residues long. Germline V lookup: CDR1 MNHEY, CDR2 SMNVEV (reference sequence). CDR3 protein: CASSFGGMETQYF. The DNA of the CDR3 is TGTGCCAGCAGTTTCGGGGGTATGGAGACCCAGTACTTC.

This rearrangement joins TRBV27 to TRBJ2-4; 8 bases fit TRBD1. CDR1 and CDR2 from the germline V gene are MNHEY and SMNVEV (reference sequence). V lost 5 bases to trimming and J lost 12 bases; unmatched junction nucleotides: 12. The CDR3 loop spans 14 amino acids. DNA of the CDR3: TGTGCCAGCAGTCTCGACAGGGGCGGTTCCAGTCAGTACTTC. It yields the protein CASSLDRGGSSQYF.

The chain combines TRBV27 with TRBJ2-1; 9 bases map to TRBD2. This CDR3 has 17 residues. Losses at the gene ends were 3 bases for V and 2 bases for J; bases not matched to a gene: 8. Germline CDR1 is MNHEY and CDR2 is SMNVEV (reference sequence). The CDR3 spells CASSLLTSGVPYNEQFF. CDR3 DNA sequence: TGTGCCAGCAGTTTGCTGACTAGCGGAGTTCCCTACAATGAGCAGTTCTTC.

Only a few counts were recorded for this clone. Other DNA sequences within the sample encode an identical CDR3. V gene TRBV5-4 combines with J gene TRBJ1-1; no clear D. This CDR3 has 15 amino acids. Per germline, CDR1 SGHNT and CDR2 YYREEE (reference sequence). The V gene lost 0 bases and the J gene lost 1 base, with 10 bases spanning the gap. Here the CDR3 reads CASSLEEYRNTEAFF. The CDR3 nucleotides are TGTGCCAGCAGCTTGGAGGAGTACCGGAACACTGAAGCTTTCTTT. Combining the CDR3 with reference TRBV5-4 and TRBJ1-1 gives the whole variable domain ETGVTQSPTHLIKTRGQQVTLRCSSQSGHNTVSWYQQALGQGPQFIFQYYREEENGRGNFPPRFSGLQFPNYSSELNVNALELDDSALYLCASSLEEYRNTEAFFGQGTRLTVV.

This chain joins TRBV9 and TRBJ2-2; D is unresolved. The germline V gene encodes CDR1 SGDLS and CDR2 YYNGEE. V was cut by 2 bases and J by 6 bases, with 5 bases left in between. The CDR3 totals 12 residues. The CDR3 is CASSVSPGELFF. CDR3 nucleotide sequence: TGTGCCAGCAGCGTTAGTCCCGGGGAGCTGTTTTTT.

The chain links TRBV18 to TRBJ1-1, with D possibly TRBD1 on 6 matching bases. This CDR3 region has 15 residues. CDR1 is KGHSH and CDR2 is LQKENI in the germline V gene. Deletions cut 0 bases from V and 1 base from J, with 9 bases between. The CDR3 loop reads CASSPPRGANTEAFF. CDR3 DNA sequence: TGTGCCAGCTCACCACCGCGGGGGGCGAACACTGAAGCTTTCTTT.

This chain uses TRBV4-3 with TRBJ2-7, with 7 bases lining up with TRBD1. Trimming took 1 base from V and 5 from J; bases not matched to a gene: 8. The CDR3 totals 15 residues. From germline, CDR1 is LGHNA and CDR2 YSLEER. The DNA of the CDR3 is TGCGCCAGCAGCCAAGTACGACAGGGACCCGACGAGCAGTACTTC. Protein sequence: CASSQVRQGPDEQYF.

The chain uses TRBV4-1 and TRBJ2-3, with unresolved D. CDR1 and CDR2 from the germline V gene are MGHRA and YSYEKL. V was shortened by 1 base and J by 2 bases, with 7 bases between the two germline ends. The CDR3 is 14 amino acids. The CDR3 DNA follows: TGCGCCAGCAGCCAAGTACACCCCACAGATACGCAGTATTTT. This encodes CASSQVHPTDTQYF.

This chain links TRBV5-5 with TRBJ1-2; unclear D gene. The germline V gene has CDR1 SGHKS and CDR2 YYEKEE (reference sequence). CDR3 length: 13 residues. Trimming removed 0 bases from V and 5 bases from J, with 8 bases in between. The CDR3 DNA sequence: TGTGCCAGCAGCTTGGTAACGGAGTATGGCTACACCTTC. Protein product: CASSLVTEYGYTF.

V usage is TRBV7-8 and J usage is TRBJ2-2; TRBD2 aligns across 8 bases. Per germline, CDR1 SGHVS and CDR2 FQNEAQ. This CDR3 is 17 amino acids long. V gave up 1 base and J gave up 4 bases; unmatched junction bases: 8. The DNA for the CDR3 is TGTGCCAGCAGCTTAGGATTAGCGGGATTTGGCACCGGGGAGCTGTTTTTT. Amino acid sequence: CASSLGLAGFGTGELFF.

The table lists this clone with a few counts. V gene TRBV19 combines with J gene TRBJ2-1, with TRBD2 matching 11 bases. J was trimmed by 4 bases and V by 5 bases; bases with no gene match: 13. This CDR3 has 18 residues. Germline CDR1 and CDR2: LNHDA and SQIVND (reference sequence). The CDR3 bases are TGTGCCAGTAGTTCCGAGCCCTTAGCGGGAGGGTGGTACAATGAGCAGTTCTTC. It yields the protein CASSSEPLAGGWYNEQFF.

This chain links TRBV29-1 with TRBJ2-7; possible D gene TRBD2, 6 bases. The V and J ends lost 5 bases and 2 bases respectively, with 13 bases between them. Looked up from germline, CDR1 is SQVTM and CDR2 is ANQGSEA. This CDR3 is built from 13 residues. The CDR3 nucleotides are TGCAGCGTTCTGGCGGGGACTGCCTACGAGCAGTACTTC. It codes for CSVLAGTAYEQYF.

The chain has TRBV7-3 and TRBJ2-7, with TRBD2 matching 7 bases. CDR1 and CDR2 (germline): SGHTA, FQGTGA. The CDR3 runs to 15 residues. V trimming: 5 bases; J trimming: 2 bases; junction bases outside the gene matches: 9. CDR3 region: CASSQGLGAPYEQYF. Written as DNA, the CDR3 is TGTGCCAGCAGCCAAGGACTAGGGGCCCCCTACGAGCAGTACTTC.

The chain is built from TRBV4-2 and TRBJ2-1; no firm D call. Trimming removed 1 base at V and 10 bases at J, with 8 bases between. CDR3 length equals 12 residues. Germline values: CDR1 LGHNA, CDR2 YNFKEQ. CDR3 nucleotide sequence: TGTGCCAGCAGCCAAGTGTCCCAAGAGCAGTTCTTC. It is translated as CASSQVSQEQFF.

This clone was observed a few times. The chain employs TRBV7-2 and TRBJ1-1; 7 nucleotides align to TRBD1. V was clipped by 6 bases and J by 0 bases; unmatched bases: 4. This CDR3 contains 14 residues. Germline-derived CDR1 and CDR2 are SGHTA and FQGNSA. CDR3 sequence reads: CASSPGQVNTEAFF. The CDR3 DNA is TGTGCCAGCAGTCCCGGACAGGTGAACACTGAAGCTTTCTTT.